These 13 T cell receptor beta chains were sequenced from one sample in a study of PD-1 blockade in classical Hodgkin lymphoma. The protocol was immunoSEQ multiplex PCR, while the TCRdb copy is restricted to in-frame clones and leaves out a portion. The data contain more than 50,000 clones, about 64% of them singletons. All the patients suffered relapse after autologous stem cell transplantation, and brentuximab vedotin exposure differed. The source material was peripheral blood mononuclear cells (PBMCs), sampled before the second cycle of nivolumab. These receptors were collected from a human donor with classical Hodgkin lymphoma.

This clone appeared a few times. The chain uses TRBV27 and TRBJ2-3, with D possibly being TRBD2 (6 bases). From germline, CDR1 is MNHEY and CDR2 SMNVEV (reference sequence). This CDR3 spans 16 amino acids. V was cut by 3 bases and J by 4 bases, with 17 bases left in between. In nucleotides, the CDR3 is TGTGCCAGCAGTTTTCTACAGGTGGAGGGACCAGATACGCAGTATTTT. It encodes CASSFLQVEGPDTQYF.

The chain is built from TRBV5-4 and TRBJ2-2, with D perhaps given as TRBD1 or TRBD2 (5 bases each). The V gene lost 3 bases and the J gene lost 4 bases, with 13 bases spanning the gap. This CDR3 spans 15 amino acids. Germline V gene sequence: CDR1 SGHNT, CDR2 YYREEE (reference sequence). CDR3 sequence reads: CASSSRDGTTGELFF. CDR3 DNA sequence: TGTGCCAGCAGCTCGAGGGACGGAACCACCGGGGAGCTGTTTTTT. The whole variable domain, remainder taken from reference TRBV5-4 and TRBJ2-2, is ETGVTQSPTHLIKTRGQQVTLRCSSQSGHNTVSWYQQALGQGPQFIFQYYREEENGRGNFPPRFSGLQFPNYSSELNVNALELDDSALYLCASSSRDGTTGELFFGEGSRLTVL.

The chain uses TRBV7-6 and TRBJ1-1, with D unresolved. Germline CDR1 reads SGHVS; CDR2 reads FNYEAQ. V was pared by 1 base and J by 2 bases, with 5 bases between. The length of the CDR3 is 13 residues. CDR3 sequence (DNA): TGTGCCAGCAGCTTAGACCATAACACTGAAGCTTTCTTT. It yields the protein CASSLDHNTEAFF.

This sequence joins TRBV12-5 and TRBJ1-1; possible D gene TRBD1, 5 bases. Between the trimmed V and J ends, which lost 5 bases and 7 bases, there was a span of 14 bases. Germline CDR1 and CDR2: LGHNT and FRNRAP. The CDR3 loop spans 13 amino acids. This CDR3 is CASGLRGRNEAFF. CDR3 nucleotides: TGTGCTAGTGGTCTAAGGGGACGAAATGAAGCTTTCTTT.

The J gene is TRBJ1-5, the V gene TRBV27, with D possibly matching TRBD1 (6 bases). Germline assignment: CDR1 MNHEY and CDR2 SMNVEV (reference sequence). The CDR3 is 14 amino acids. Deletions cut 6 bases from V and 5 bases from J, with 14 bases between. The CDR3, as DNA: TGTGCCAGCAGGTCGGACAGCGGACATCAGCCCCAGCATTTT. The encoded protein is CASRSDSGHQPQHF.

Regarding this clone: Relative to the germline gene, one junction end is altered; a read error may explain this. The same CDR3 arises from other DNA sequences in this sample as well. The chain uses TRBV9 and TRBJ1-2; D perhaps matches TRBD1 (6 bases). The CDR3 loop spans 13 amino acids. In germline, CDR1 is SGDLS, CDR2 YYNGEE. The CDR3 DNA is TGTGCCAGTAGCGTAGACGGGGGCGATGGCTACACCTTC. Protein product: CASSVDGGDGYTF.

This clone has only a few counts. The chain couples TRBV28 to TRBJ1-3; D remains unclear. The germline gives CDR1 MDHEN, CDR2 SYDVKM. The CDR3 runs 16 residues. V lost 4 bases, J lost 3 bases, and 16 bases lay in between. The CDR3 region is CASSSGSRGSGNTIYF. Written as DNA, the CDR3 is TGTGCCAGCAGTTCAGGCTCCCGCGGCAGTGGAAACACCATATATTTT.

The chain uses TRBV6-6 and TRBJ2-5, with 7 bases fitting TRBD1. The CDR3 length is 13 residues. V was pared by 6 bases and J by 7 bases, with 8 bases of the junction left unmatched. Germline-derived CDR1 and CDR2 are MNHNY and SVGAGI (reference sequence). Here the CDR3 reads CASRATGEGTQYF. CDR3 coding DNA: TGTGCCAGCAGGGCCACAGGGGAAGGGACCCAGTACTTC.

This clone has just a few counts. The chain links TRBV28 to TRBJ1-6; D is uncertain. Germline V CDR1 and CDR2: MDHEN, SYDVKM. This CDR3 spans 12 amino acids. V was shortened by 6 bases and J by 10 bases, with 10 bases between the two germline ends. The CDR3 coding sequence is TGTGCCAGCAGGGAAGTGGCATCACCCCTCCACTTT. Its translation: CASREVASPLHF. Looking up the rest from reference TRBV28 and TRBJ1-6 gives the full variable domain: DVKVTQSSRYLVKRTGEKVFLECVQDMDHENMFWYRQDPGLGLRLIYFSYDVKMKEKGDIPEGYSVSREKKERFSLILESASTNQTSMYLCASREVASPLHFGNGTRLTVT.

The chain recombines TRBV4-1 with TRBJ2-1, with a possible D match to TRBD2 (6 bases). Germline V gives CDR1 MGHRA, CDR2 YSYEKL. The CDR3 sequence is 15 residues long. V lost 2 bases and J lost 4, with 12 bases in between. The CDR3 DNA sequence: TGCGCCAGCAGCCAACCATGGACTATTTACAATGAGCAGTTCTTC. Translation gives CASSQPWTIYNEQFF.

V usage is TRBV2 and J usage is TRBJ2-5; D call uncertain. Deletions cut 7 bases from V and 7 bases from J, with 16 bases between. This CDR3 contains 13 residues. The germline V gene encodes CDR1 SNHLY and CDR2 FYNNEI. In DNA, the CDR3 is TGTGCCAGCAATTTGATAGGCGCCGGGACCCAGTACTTC. Encoded protein: CASNLIGAGTQYF.

The CDR3 region has the DNA TGTGCCAGCAGTTTATCCAGGTTAAGCTCTGGAAACACCATATATTTT. It specifies CASSLSRLSSGNTIYF. V usage is TRBV27 and J usage is TRBJ1-3; D is ambiguous. The CDR3 length is 16 residues. V lost 0 bases, J lost 0 bases, and 9 bases lay in between. Germline values: CDR1 MNHEY, CDR2 SMNVEV (reference sequence).

J is TRBJ1-3 and V is TRBV7-2; no clear D gene. V dropped 5 bases and J dropped 7 bases, with 9 bases sitting between them. The germline gives CDR1 SGHTA, CDR2 FQGNSA. The CDR3 length is 12 residues. CDR3 loop: CASSPGRNTIYF. DNA for the CDR3: TGTGCCAGCAGCCCCGGTCGGAACACCATATATTTT.